The 20 T cell receptor beta chains below were found in one sample sequenced in a study of OX40 agonist ivuxolimab in advanced cancers. Sequencing was performed with immunoSEQ multiplex PCR; in TCRdb, only in-frame clones are kept and a portion is missing. The sample lists tens of thousands of clones, about 93% occurring once. The sequencing here drew on CD4+ or CD8+ T cells sorted from blood, taken in a trial of the OX40 agonist ivuxolimab. These receptors all come from an adult with an advanced solid tumor such as melanoma, head and neck, liver or kidney cancer.

The chain links TRBV7-2 to TRBJ1-4; 7 bases are shared with TRBD1. J gave up 8 bases and V 1 base, and 7 bases lay outside the gene matches. Germline loops: CDR1 SGHTA, CDR2 FQGNSA. The CDR3 has 15 amino acids. DNA of the CDR3: TGTGCCAGCAGCTTAGACACTCCAGGGGGAGAAAAACTGTTTTTT. Translating it yields CASSLDTPGGEKLFF.

The rearrangement uses TRBV11-3 and TRBJ2-1; D is ambiguous. The CDR3 consists of 13 residues. Trimming left V 5 bases short and J 8 bases short, with 13 bases between. Germline CDR1 and CDR2: SGHNT and YENEEA. The CDR3 spells CASSMYSGYEQFF. For the CDR3, the DNA is TGTGCCAGCAGCATGTACAGTGGTTATGAGCAGTTCTTC.

The chain employs TRBV30 and TRBJ1-1, with 7 bases identical to TRBD1. CDR3 length: 16 residues. Germline V gene data show CDR1 as GTSNPN and CDR2 as SVGIG (reference sequence). J gave up 6 bases and V 0 bases, and 13 bases lay outside the gene matches. The CDR3 sequence is CAWSVGTGDGTAEAFF. DNA for the CDR3: TGTGCCTGGAGTGTCGGTACAGGGGATGGTACGGCTGAAGCTTTCTTT.

This rearrangement joins TRBV13 to TRBJ1-1, with D possibly being TRBD1 (5 bases). The CDR3 is made up of 20 amino acids. Germline V gene sequence: CDR1 PRHDT, CDR2 FYEKMQ (reference sequence). Trimming pared 0 bases from V and 0 bases from J, leaving 23 bases between. The DNA of the CDR3 is TGTGCCAGCAGCTTAGGGGGATTTCCTCCGGGGCTTTACATGAACACTGAAGCTTTCTTT. This translates into CASSLGGFPPGLYMNTEAFF.

The chain uses TRBV2 and TRBJ1-5; 7 positions match TRBD1. The V segment lost 5 bases and the J segment 6 bases; nucleotides outside the gene matches: 10. The CDR3 loop spans 15 amino acids. The germline V gene encodes CDR1 SNHLY and CDR2 FYNNEI. CDR3 amino acids: CASSYRDSALQPQHF. The CDR3 nucleotides are TGTGCCAGCAGTTACCGGGACAGCGCCCTTCAGCCCCAGCATTTT. Together with reference TRBV2 and TRBJ1-5, the CDR3 gives the full variable domain: EPEVTQTPSHQVTQMGQEVILRCVPISNHLYFYWYRQILGQKVEFLVSFYNNEISEKSEIFDDQFSVERPDGSNFTLKIRSTKLEDSAMYFCASSYRDSALQPQHFGDGTRLSIL.

The chain joins TRBV11-3 to TRBJ2-3, with D perhaps TRBD2 (6 bases). The CDR3 sequence is 14 residues long. Trimming left V 1 base short and J 1 base short, with 6 bases between. The germline V gene has CDR1 SGHNT and CDR2 YENEEA. Here the CDR3 DNA reads TGTGCCAGCAGCTTAGCGGGGGGCACAGATACGCAGTATTTT. This sequence encodes CASSLAGGTDTQYF.

The V gene is TRBV27, the J gene TRBJ2-4, with 10 bases identical to TRBD1. V lost 4 bases to trimming and J lost 13 bases; unmatched junction nucleotides: 10. Per germline, CDR1 MNHEY and CDR2 SMNVEV (reference sequence). The CDR3 has 14 residues. As DNA, the CDR3 is TGTGCCAGCAGTTCCGGGACAGGGGACCCGGGGCAGTACTTC. Protein product: CASSSGTGDPGQYF.

This chain uses TRBV19 with TRBJ2-7; D not certain. There are 15 residues in the CDR3. Trimming removed 4 bases from V and 0 bases from J, with 13 bases in between. Germline CDR1 is LNHDA and CDR2 is SQIVND (reference sequence). CDR3 DNA sequence: TGTGCCAGTAGTAATGGGTTCACATTCTCCTACGAGCAGTACTTC. It yields the protein CASSNGFTFSYEQYF.

V gene TRBV23-1 combines with J gene TRBJ2-3; 10 nucleotides align to TRBD1. TRBV23-1 has ORF status, its function being uncertain. The CDR3 has 17 amino acids. The trim removed 2 bases at V and 5 bases at J, leaving 10 bases unmatched. This CDR3 reads CASSQMGGTGVRDTQYF. In nucleotides, the CDR3 is TGCGCCAGCAGTCAAATGGGCGGGACAGGGGTGAGAGATACGCAGTATTTT.

The count of this clone is one. This chain joins TRBV13 and TRBJ1-5; 10 nucleotides match TRBD1. Germline V gene sequence: CDR1 PRHDT, CDR2 FYEKMQ (reference sequence). The J segment lost 1 base and the V segment lost 5 bases, leaving 5 bases of the junction unmatched. The CDR3 totals 16 residues. The CDR3 reads CASSARTGGSNQPQHF. For the CDR3, the DNA is TGTGCCAGCAGCGCGAGGACAGGGGGGAGCAATCAGCCCCAGCATTTT.

The chain joins TRBV4-3 to TRBJ2-1; D might be TRBD2 (5 bases). Germline CDR1 reads LGHNA; CDR2 reads YSLEER. Between the trimmed V and J ends, which lost 1 base and 7 bases, there was a span of 20 bases. This CDR3 is built from 17 residues. The CDR3 loop reads CASSQVSEWEPSNEQFF. The CDR3 nucleotides read TGCGCCAGCAGCCAAGTCTCCGAGTGGGAGCCGTCAAATGAGCAGTTCTTC.

The chain carries TRBV7-9 and TRBJ2-1, with 7 bases matching TRBD2. The CDR3 covers 15 residues. V lost 7 bases to trimming and J lost 2 bases; unmatched junction nucleotides: 8. Per germline, CDR1 SEHNR and CDR2 FQNEAQ (reference sequence). The CDR3 DNA follows: TGTGCCAGCATAGGGGCTAGCGGAACCTACAATGAGCAGTTCTTC. This sequence encodes CASIGASGTYNEQFF.

A remark on this clone: Additional DNA sequences in this sample encode the identical CDR3. The chain combines TRBV6-5 with TRBJ1-5; D not resolved. The CDR3 contains 14 residues. In germline, CDR1 is MNHEY, CDR2 SVGAGI. With 5 bases removed from V and 0 bases from J, the gap between germline ends came to 8 bases. In DNA form, the CDR3 reads TGTGCCAGCAGTGGCGGGTATAGCAATCAGCCCCAGCATTTT. This sequence encodes CASSGGYSNQPQHF.

This chain joins TRBV4-3 and TRBJ1-2; no firm D call. V was trimmed by 0 bases and J by 1 base, leaving 12 bases between them. This CDR3 has 16 residues. In germline, CDR1 is LGHNA, CDR2 YSLEER. CDR3 amino acids: CASSQDAQAFNYGYTF. In nucleotides, the CDR3 is TGCGCCAGCAGCCAAGATGCCCAGGCTTTTAACTATGGCTACACCTTC.

Written as DNA, the CDR3 is TGTGCCAGCAGCCAACCCTCTTCTCGACGGGCCGGGGAGCTGTTTTTT. Encoded protein: CASSQPSSRRAGELFF. This chain links TRBV14 with TRBJ2-2; D gene ambiguous. CDR3 size: 16 residues. Germline CDR1 reads SGHDN; CDR2 reads FVKESK. V dropped 2 bases and J dropped 6 bases, with 16 bases sitting between them.

The V and J genes are TRBV30 and TRBJ2-7; D unclear. This CDR3 spans 14 amino acids. V was clipped by 0 bases and J by 3 bases, with 12 bases between them. From germline, CDR1 is GTSNPN and CDR2 SVGIG (reference sequence). The CDR3 DNA follows: TGTGCCTGGAGTGTTGAGATAGGGTTCTACGAGCAGTACTTC. Protein sequence: CAWSVEIGFYEQYF.

With respect to this clone: Since a much larger clone is just one base distant, this may be a read error. This rearrangement joins TRBV4-3 to TRBJ1-5; D might be TRBD1 (5 bases). The CDR3 runs 14 residues. Per the germline V gene, CDR1 is LGHNA and CDR2 is YSLEER. Trimming took 4 bases from V and 11 from J, leaving 18 bases between them. The CDR3 coding sequence is TGCGCCAGCAGCCCTGGTCCGGGGGTTGTGGCCCAGCATTTT. It yields the protein CASSPGPGVVAQHF.

The V call is TRBV2, the J call TRBJ2-1, with 12 nucleotides matching TRBD2. J gave up 5 bases and V 3 bases, and 8 bases lay outside the gene matches. The CDR3 has 17 residues. Germline values: CDR1 SNHLY, CDR2 FYNNEI. The CDR3 nucleotides read TGTGCCAGCAGTGACCCCCGGACTAGCGGGACCCACAATGAGCAGTTCTTC. Its translation is CASSDPRTSGTHNEQFF.

The genes are TRBV7-2 and TRBJ2-7, with TRBD1 as a possible D gene (7 bases). Trimming shortened V by 2 bases and J by 4 bases, and 18 bases separated the two germline ends. The germline V gene encodes CDR1 SGHTA and CDR2 FQGNSA. The CDR3 consists of 16 residues. CDR3 region: CASSLNPGQEGYEQYF. DNA for the CDR3: TGTGCCAGCAGCTTAAACCCCGGACAGGAGGGATACGAGCAGTACTTC.

J is TRBJ1-2 and V is TRBV19, with D tentatively TRBD1 (5 bases). V dropped 3 bases and J dropped 4 bases, with 12 bases sitting between them. The CDR3 has 14 residues. The germline V gene encodes CDR1 LNHDA and CDR2 SQIVND (reference sequence). As DNA, the CDR3 is TGTGCCAGTAGTATCGCGGCTGGGGGCTATGGCTACACCTTC. Translated, it gives CASSIAAGGYGYTF.